The 6 T cell receptor beta chains below come from one sample, sequenced in a study of CD8 T cells in ankylosing spondylitis. General study results and limits: Made up of under ten highly homologous variants, a TCR beta motif appeared characteristic of ankylosing spondylitis blood.

TCRdb re-analysed the 5' RACE reads in MiXCR, keeping a single row per CDR3 protein. The table lists approximately 500,000 distinct CDR3 sequences, about 13% of them singletons. For these TCRs, the target antigens are not known. Sequences were obtained from blood, either unsorted or a sorted T cell fraction (not recorded which). The receptors were gathered from a male donor with ankylosing spondylitis.

The chain links TRBV2 to TRBJ2-5; 10 positions agree with TRBD2. V shed 8 bases, J shed 2 bases, and the junction held 8 bases outside the gene matches. Per germline, CDR1 SNHLY and CDR2 FYNNEI. This CDR3 spans 15 amino acids. The CDR3 here is CASGRRSGRQETQYF. The CDR3 DNA is TGTGCCAGCGGCCGCCGTAGCGGGAGGCAAGAGACCCAGTACTTC.

This clonotype has only a few counts. The rearrangement links TRBV11-2 to TRBJ2-2; no clear D. Between the trimmed V and J ends, which lost 6 bases and 4 bases, there was a span of 12 bases. This CDR3 region has 14 residues. From germline, CDR1 is SGHAT and CDR2 FQNNGV. CDR3 region: CASSQDTFTGELFF. For the CDR3, the DNA is TGTGCCAGCAGTCAAGACACATTCACCGGGGAGCTGTTTTTT.

This clonotype has a handful of counts. V and J are TRBV12-3 or TRBV12-4 and TRBJ2-2; D gene ambiguous. The CDR3 has 15 amino acids. V was cut by 7 bases and J by 1 base, with 13 bases left in between. CDR3 nucleotides: TGTGCCAGCAAGCTCGTCGATCGGAACACCGGGGAGCTGTTTTTT. It yields the protein CASKLVDRNTGELFF.

A few counts support this clonotype. The chain links TRBV5-1 to TRBJ2-7; D is perhaps TRBD2 (5 bases). V shed 2 bases and J shed 0 bases, with 12 bases lying between them. This CDR3 contains 15 residues. The germline gives CDR1 SGHRS, CDR2 YFSETQ. CDR3 coding DNA: TGCGCCAGCAGCTTAGGCGGGTTGAGCTCCTACGAGCAGTACTTC. It yields the protein CASSLGGLSSYEQYF.

The table lists this clonotype with a few counts. The chain carries TRBV7-3 and TRBJ2-1; 9 bases line up with TRBD2. The germline V gene encodes CDR1 SGHTA and CDR2 FQGTGA. The CDR3 loop spans 21 amino acids. V shed 5 bases and J 2 bases; nucleotides not matched to a gene: 22. This CDR3 reads CASSLRSGGRALKTPYNEQFF. The CDR3 bases are TGTGCCAGCAGCCTAAGGTCCGGCGGGAGGGCTTTGAAAACCCCCTACAATGAGCAGTTCTTC.

V is TRBV5-1 and J is TRBJ1-2; D remains unclear. The V gene's germline CDR1 is SGHRS and CDR2 YFSETQ. Deletions cut 0 bases from V and 8 bases from J, with 11 bases between. There are 13 residues in the CDR3. CDR3 residues: CASSLGRGGGYTF. CDR3 coding DNA: TGCGCCAGCAGCTTGGGTCGGGGAGGCGGCTACACCTTC. Full variable domain (remainder filled in from reference TRBV5-1 and TRBJ1-2): KAGVTQTPRYLIKTRGQQVTLSCSPISGHRSVSWYQQTPGQGLQFLFEYFSETQRNKGNFPGRFSGRQFSNSRSEMNVSTLELGDSALYLCASSLGRGGGYTFGSGTRLTVV.